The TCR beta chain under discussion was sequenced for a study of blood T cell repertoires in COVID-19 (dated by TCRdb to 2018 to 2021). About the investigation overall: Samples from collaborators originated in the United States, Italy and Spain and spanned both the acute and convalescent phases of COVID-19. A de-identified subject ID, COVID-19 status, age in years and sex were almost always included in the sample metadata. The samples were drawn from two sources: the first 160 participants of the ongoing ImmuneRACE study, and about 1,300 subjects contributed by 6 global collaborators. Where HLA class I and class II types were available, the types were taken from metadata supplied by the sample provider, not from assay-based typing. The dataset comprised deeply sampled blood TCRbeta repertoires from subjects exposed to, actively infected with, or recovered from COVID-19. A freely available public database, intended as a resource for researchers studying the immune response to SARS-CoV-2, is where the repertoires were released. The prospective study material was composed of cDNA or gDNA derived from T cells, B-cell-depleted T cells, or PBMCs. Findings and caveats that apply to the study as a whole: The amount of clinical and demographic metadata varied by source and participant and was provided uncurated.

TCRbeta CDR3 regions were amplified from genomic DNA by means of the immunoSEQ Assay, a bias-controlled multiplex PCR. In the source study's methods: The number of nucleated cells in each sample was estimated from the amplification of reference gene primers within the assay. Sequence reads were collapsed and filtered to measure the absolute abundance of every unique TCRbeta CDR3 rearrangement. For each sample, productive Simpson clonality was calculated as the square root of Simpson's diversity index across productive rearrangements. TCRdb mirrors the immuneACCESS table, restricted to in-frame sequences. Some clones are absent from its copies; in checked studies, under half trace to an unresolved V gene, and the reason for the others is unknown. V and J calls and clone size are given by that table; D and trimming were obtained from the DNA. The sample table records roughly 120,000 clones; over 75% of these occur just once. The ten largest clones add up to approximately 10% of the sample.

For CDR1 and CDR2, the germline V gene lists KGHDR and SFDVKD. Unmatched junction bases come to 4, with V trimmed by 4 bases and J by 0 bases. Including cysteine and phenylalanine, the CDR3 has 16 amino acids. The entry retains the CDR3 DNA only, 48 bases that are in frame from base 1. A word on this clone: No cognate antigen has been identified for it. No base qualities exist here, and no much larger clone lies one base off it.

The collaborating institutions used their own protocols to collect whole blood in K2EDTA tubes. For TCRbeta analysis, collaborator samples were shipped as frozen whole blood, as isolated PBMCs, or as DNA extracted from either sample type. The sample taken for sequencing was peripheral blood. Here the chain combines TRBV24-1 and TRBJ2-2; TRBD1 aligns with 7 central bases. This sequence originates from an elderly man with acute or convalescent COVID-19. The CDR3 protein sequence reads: CATSDPGTANTGELFF. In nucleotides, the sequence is TGTGCCACCAGTGACCCCGGGACAGCGAACACCGGGGAGCTGTTTTTT.